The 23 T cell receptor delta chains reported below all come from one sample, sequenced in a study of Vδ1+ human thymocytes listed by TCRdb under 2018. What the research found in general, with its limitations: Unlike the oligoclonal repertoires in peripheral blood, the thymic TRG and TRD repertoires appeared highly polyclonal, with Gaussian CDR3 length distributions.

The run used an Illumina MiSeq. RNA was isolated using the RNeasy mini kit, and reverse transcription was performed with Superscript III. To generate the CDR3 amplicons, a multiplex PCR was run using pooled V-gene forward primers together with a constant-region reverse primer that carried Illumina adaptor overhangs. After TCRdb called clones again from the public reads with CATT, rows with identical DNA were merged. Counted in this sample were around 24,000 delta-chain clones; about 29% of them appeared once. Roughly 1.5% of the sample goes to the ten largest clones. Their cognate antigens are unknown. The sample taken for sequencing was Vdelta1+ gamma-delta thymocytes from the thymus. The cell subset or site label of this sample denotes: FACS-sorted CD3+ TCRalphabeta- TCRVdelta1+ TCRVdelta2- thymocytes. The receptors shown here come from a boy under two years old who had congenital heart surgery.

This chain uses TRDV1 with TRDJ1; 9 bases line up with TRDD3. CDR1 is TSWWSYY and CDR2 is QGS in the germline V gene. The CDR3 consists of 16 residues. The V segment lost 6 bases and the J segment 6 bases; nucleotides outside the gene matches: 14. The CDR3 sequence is CALGALPYWGKYKLIF. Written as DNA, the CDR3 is TGTGCTCTTGGCGCACTTCCGTACTGGGGGAAATATAAACTCATCTTT.

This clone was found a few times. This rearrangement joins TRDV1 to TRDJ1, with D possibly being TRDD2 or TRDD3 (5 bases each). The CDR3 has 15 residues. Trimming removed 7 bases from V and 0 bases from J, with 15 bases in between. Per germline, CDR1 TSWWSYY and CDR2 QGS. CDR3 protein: CALVRDSCHTDKLIF. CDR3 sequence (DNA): TGTGCTCTTGTAAGGGATTCCTGCCACACCGATAAACTCATCTTT.

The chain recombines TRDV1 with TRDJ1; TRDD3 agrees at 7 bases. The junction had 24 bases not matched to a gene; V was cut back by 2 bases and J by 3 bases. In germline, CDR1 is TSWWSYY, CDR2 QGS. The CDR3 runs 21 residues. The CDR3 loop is CALGEKGWAGLGFPRADKLIF. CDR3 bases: TGTGCTCTTGGGGAAAAGGGTTGGGCTGGACTGGGGTTCCCCAGGGCCGATAAACTCATCTTT.

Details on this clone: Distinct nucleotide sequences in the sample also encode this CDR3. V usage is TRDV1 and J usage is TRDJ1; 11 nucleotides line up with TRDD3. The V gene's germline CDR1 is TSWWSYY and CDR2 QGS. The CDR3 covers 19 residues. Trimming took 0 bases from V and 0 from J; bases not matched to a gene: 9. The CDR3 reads CALGELRPGGYSYTDKLIF. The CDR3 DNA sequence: TGTGCTCTTGGGGAACTCCGCCCTGGGGGATACTCCTACACCGATAAACTCATCTTT.

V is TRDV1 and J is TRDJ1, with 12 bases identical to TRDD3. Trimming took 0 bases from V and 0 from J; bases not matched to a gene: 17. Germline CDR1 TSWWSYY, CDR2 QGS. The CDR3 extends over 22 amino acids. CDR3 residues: CALGELTPSAYWGILYTDKLIF. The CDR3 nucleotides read TGTGCTCTTGGGGAACTCACACCGTCCGCGTACTGGGGGATACTGTACACCGATAAACTCATCTTT.

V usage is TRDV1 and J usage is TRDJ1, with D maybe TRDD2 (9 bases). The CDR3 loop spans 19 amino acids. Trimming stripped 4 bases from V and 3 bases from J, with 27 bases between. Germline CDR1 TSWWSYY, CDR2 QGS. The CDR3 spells CALGARYLPTILGADKLIF. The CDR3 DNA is TGTGCTCTTGGGGCCCGCTACCTTCCTACGATACTGGGGGCCGATAAACTCATCTTT.

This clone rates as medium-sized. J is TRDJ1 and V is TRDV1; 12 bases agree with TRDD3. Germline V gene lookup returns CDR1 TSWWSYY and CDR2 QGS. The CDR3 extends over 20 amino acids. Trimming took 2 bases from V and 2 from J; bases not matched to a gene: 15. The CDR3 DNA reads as TGTGCTCTTGGGGAAGTCGAGCCGTACTGGGGGATACTGTTTACCGATAAACTCATCTTT. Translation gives CALGEVEPYWGILFTDKLIF.

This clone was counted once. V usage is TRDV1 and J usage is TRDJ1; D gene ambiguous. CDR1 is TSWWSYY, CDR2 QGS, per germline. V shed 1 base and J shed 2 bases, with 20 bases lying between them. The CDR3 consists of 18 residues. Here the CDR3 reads CALGEPILGAFGTDKLIF. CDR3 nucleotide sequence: TGTGCTCTTGGGGAACCGATTTTGGGCGCATTTGGAACCGATAAACTCATCTTT.

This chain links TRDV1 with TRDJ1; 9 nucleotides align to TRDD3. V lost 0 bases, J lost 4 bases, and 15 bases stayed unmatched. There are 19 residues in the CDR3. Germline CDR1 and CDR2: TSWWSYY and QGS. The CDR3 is CALGELSLDWGTRVDKLIF. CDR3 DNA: TGTGCTCTTGGGGAACTCTCCCTTGACTGGGGGACCCGGGTCGATAAACTCATCTTT.

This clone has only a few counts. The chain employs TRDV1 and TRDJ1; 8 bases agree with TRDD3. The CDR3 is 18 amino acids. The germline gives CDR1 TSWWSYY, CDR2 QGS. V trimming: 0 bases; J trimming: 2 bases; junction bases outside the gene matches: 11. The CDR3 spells CALGELLPVLGGTDKLIF. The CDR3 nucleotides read TGTGCTCTTGGGGAACTCTTGCCGGTACTGGGGGGAACCGATAAACTCATCTTT.

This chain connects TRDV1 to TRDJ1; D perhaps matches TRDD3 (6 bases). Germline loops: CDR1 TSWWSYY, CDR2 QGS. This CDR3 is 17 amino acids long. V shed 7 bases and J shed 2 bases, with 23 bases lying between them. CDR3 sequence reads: CALEVRTRTGWTDKLIF. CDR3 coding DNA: TGTGCTCTTGAGGTTAGGACCCGTACTGGGTGGACCGATAAACTCATCTTT.

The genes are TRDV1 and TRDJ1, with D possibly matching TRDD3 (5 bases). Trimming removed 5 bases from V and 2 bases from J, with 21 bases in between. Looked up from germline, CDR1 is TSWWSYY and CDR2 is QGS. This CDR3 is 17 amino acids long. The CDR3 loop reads CALGILVGSRGTDKLIF. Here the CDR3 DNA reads TGTGCTCTTGGGATCTTAGTGGGATCCAGGGGTACCGATAAACTCATCTTT.

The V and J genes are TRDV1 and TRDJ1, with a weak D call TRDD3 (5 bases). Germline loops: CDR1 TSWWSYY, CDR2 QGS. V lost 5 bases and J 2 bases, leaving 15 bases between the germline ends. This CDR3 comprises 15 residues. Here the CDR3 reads CALGNPTPGTDKLIF. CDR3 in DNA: TGTGCTCTTGGGAACCCAACCCCTGGGACCGATAAACTCATCTTT.

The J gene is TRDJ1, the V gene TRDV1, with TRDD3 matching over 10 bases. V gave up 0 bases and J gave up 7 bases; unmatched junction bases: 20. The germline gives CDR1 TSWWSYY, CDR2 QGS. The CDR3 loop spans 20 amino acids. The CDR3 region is CALGELSYLLGDPYPGKLIF. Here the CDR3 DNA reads TGTGCTCTTGGGGAACTTTCCTACCTACTGGGGGATCCCTACCCTGGTAAACTCATCTTT.

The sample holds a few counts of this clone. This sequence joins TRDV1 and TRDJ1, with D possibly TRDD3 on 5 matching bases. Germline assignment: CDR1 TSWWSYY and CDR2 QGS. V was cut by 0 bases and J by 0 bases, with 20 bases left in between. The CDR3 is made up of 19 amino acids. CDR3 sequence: CALGELFLLRDPYTDKLIF. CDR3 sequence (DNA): TGTGCTCTTGGGGAACTGTTTCTACTGAGGGATCCGTACACCGATAAACTCATCTTT.

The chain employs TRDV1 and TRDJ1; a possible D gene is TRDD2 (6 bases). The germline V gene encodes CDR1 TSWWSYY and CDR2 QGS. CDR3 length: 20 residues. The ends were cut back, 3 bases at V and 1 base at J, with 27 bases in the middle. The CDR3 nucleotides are TGTGCTCTTGGGGAGGGCCTTCCCCTTACCCCTGACTCACCCACCGATAAACTCATCTTT. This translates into CALGEGLPLTPDSPTDKLIF.

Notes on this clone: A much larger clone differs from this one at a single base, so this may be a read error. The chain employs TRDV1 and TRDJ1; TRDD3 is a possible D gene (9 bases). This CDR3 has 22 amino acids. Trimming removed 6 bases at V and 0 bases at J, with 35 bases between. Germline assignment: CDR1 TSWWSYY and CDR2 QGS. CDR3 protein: CALGATSSYWGTSKLYTDKLIF. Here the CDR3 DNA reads TGTGCTCTTGGTGCCACTTCTTCCTACTGGGGGACCTCTAAATTGTACACCGATAAACTCATCTTT.

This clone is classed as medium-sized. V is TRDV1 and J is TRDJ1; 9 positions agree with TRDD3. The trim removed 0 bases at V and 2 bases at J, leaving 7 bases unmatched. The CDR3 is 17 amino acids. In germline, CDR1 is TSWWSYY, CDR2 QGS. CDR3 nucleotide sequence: TGTGCTCTTGGGGAACTTGGTCGGCTGGGGGATACCGATAAACTCATCTTT. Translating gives CALGELGRLGDTDKLIF.

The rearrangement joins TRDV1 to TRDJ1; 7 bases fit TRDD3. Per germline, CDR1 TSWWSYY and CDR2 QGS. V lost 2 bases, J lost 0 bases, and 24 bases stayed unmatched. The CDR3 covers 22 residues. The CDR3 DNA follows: TGTGCTCTTGGGGAAACCCCCCGACCTCGTAATACTGGGGATAGGTACACCGATAAACTCATCTTT. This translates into CALGETPRPRNTGDRYTDKLIF.

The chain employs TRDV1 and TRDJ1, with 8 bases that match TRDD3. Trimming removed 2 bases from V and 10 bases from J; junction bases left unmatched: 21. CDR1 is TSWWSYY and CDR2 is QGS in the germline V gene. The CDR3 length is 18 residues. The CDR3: CALGEDRASGRVLGVLIF. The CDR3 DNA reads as TGTGCTCTTGGGGAAGACAGGGCTTCGGGGCGAGTACTGGGGGTACTCATCTTT.

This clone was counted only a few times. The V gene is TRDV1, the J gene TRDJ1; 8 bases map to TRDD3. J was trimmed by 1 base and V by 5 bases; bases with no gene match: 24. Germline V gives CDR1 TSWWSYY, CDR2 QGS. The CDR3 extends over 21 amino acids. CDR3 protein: CALGKVLKPRLGVRGTDKLIF. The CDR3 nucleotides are TGTGCTCTTGGGAAGGTACTAAAGCCCCGACTGGGGGTTCGGGGCACCGATAAACTCATCTTT.

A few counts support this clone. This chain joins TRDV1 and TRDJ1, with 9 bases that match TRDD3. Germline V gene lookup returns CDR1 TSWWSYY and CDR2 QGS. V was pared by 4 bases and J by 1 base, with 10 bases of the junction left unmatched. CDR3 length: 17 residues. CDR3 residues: CALGGPPPGIRTDKLIF. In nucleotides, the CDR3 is TGTGCTCTTGGGGGACCCCCTCCGGGGATACGCACCGATAAACTCATCTTT.

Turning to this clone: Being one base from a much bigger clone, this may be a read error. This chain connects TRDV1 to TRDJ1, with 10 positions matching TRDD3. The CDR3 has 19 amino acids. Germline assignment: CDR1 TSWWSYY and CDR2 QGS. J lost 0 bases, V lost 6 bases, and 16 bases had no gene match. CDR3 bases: TGTGCTCTTGGTACCTCGGTACTGGGGGATGGGCGGTACACCGATAAACTCATCTTT. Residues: CALGTSVLGDGRYTDKLIF.